This T cell receptor (beta chain) was obtained from a study of T cell responses to AZD1222 COVID-19 vaccine. Some clones are missing from TCRdb's copy, which holds only in-frame ones; the method was immunoSEQ multiplex PCR. The sample comprises 250,000 to 300,000 clones, approximately 94% of which are singletons, and around 0.58% rests with the top ten. Germline-derived CDR1 and CDR2 are LNHDA and SQIVND (reference sequence). J gave up 2 bases and V 7 bases, and 5 bases lay outside the gene matches. The length of the CDR3 is 14 residues. This chain connects TRBV19 to TRBJ2-3, with 8 bases aligning to TRBD1. The sequence came from an adult who received the AZD1222 COVID-19 vaccine. Material: peripheral blood, obtained 28 days after the second AZD1222 dose. The CDR3 here is CASNRDRLTDTQYF. The CDR3 DNA sequence: TGTGCCAGTAACCGGGACAGGCTCACAGATACGCAGTATTTT.